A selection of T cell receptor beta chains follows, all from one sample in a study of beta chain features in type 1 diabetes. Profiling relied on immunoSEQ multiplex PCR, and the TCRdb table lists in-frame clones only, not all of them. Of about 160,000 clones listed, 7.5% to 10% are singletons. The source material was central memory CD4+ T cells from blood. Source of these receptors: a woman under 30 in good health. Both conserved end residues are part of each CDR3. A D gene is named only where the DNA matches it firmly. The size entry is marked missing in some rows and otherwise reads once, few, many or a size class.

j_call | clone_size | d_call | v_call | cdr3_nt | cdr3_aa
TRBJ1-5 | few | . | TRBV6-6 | TGTGCCAGCAGTTCATACCGGGACACTAATCAGCCCCAGCATTTT | CASSSYRDTNQPQHF
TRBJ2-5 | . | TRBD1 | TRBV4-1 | TGCGCCAGCAGCCAAGTCGGGACAGGGTTTGAGACCCAGTACTTC | CASSQVGTGFETQYF
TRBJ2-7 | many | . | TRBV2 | TGTGCCAGCAGTAAAGGACAGACCTACGAGCAGTACTTC | CASSKGQTYEQYF
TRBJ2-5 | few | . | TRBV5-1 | TGCGCCAGCAGCTTGGCCCTCGGAGAGACCCAGTACTTC | CASSLALGETQYF
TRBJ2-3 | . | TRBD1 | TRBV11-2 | TGTGCCAGCAGCTTGCGACAGGGGGTGTCAGATACGCAGTATTTT | CASSLRQGVSDTQYF
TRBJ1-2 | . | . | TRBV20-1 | TGCAGTGCTAGAGGTGACAGTCCCTACACCTTC | CSARGDSPYTF
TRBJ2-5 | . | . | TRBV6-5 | TGTGCCAGCAGTTACCGCTCCAGGGGGGATAAAGAGACCCAGTACTTC | CASSYRSRGDKETQYF
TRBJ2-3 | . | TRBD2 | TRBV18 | TGTGCCAGCTCACCGAGTCTAGCGGGAGGTGGCACAGATACGCAGTATTTT | CASSPSLAGGGTDTQYF
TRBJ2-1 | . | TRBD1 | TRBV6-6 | TGTGCCAGCAGTTACTCTCGCGGGACAGGGGGCAATGAGCAGTTCTTC | CASSYSRGTGGNEQFF
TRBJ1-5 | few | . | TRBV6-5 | TGTGCCAGCAGTTATGGGGGGTCGAATCAGCCCCAGCATTTT | CASSYGGSNQPQHF
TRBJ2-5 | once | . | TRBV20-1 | TGCAGTGCCGTTTCAGAGACCCAGTACTTC | CSAVSETQYF
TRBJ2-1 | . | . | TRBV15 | TGTGCCACCAGCAGAGATCGATACACAAACACACAGTTCTTC | CATSRDRYTNTQFF
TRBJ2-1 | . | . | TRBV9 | TGTGCCAGCAGCGTAGGGAGCGGAGATTACAATGAGCAGTTCTTC | CASSVGSGDYNEQFF
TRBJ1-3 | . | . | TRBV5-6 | TGTGCCAGCAGCTTAGCGGGAAACACCATATATTTT | CASSLAGNTIYF
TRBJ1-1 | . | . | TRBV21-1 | TGTGCCAGCAGCAAAGCTCCTCATAGGCGGACAGGGGGCGGGACTGAAGCTTTCTTT | CASSKAPHRRTGGGTEAFF
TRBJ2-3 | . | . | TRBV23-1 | TGCGCCAGCAGTCAAACAGGGTCGTCAGATACGCAGTATTTT | CASSQTGSSDTQYF
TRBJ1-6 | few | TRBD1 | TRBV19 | TGTGCCAGTAGAGTCGACAGGGCAAATAATTCACCCCTCCACTTT | CASRVDRANNSPLHF
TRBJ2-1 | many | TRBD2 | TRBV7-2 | TGTGCCAGCAGCTTAGCGGGGACTAGCGGGGGGAATGAGCAGTTCTTC | CASSLAGTSGGNEQFF
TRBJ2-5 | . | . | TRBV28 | TGTGCCAGCAGTCCCCAGACGGGGACCCAGTACTTC | CASSPQTGTQYF
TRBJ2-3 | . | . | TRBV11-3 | TGTGCCAGCAGCTCCCCGCGCCAGAGGGATACGCAGTATTTT | CASSSPRQRDTQYF
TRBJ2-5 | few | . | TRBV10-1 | TGCGCCAGCAGCCAGGGGCGGGAGACCCAGTACTTC | CASSQGRETQYF
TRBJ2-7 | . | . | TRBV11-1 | TGTGCCAGCAGCGGAACAGGGTACGAGCAGTACTTC | CASSGTGYEQYF
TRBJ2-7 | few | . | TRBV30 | TGTGCCTGGACGTCGGCGAGAGGGCAGTACTTC | CAWTSARGQYF
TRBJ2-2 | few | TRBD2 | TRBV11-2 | TGTGCCAGCAGCCCCCGGGCCAGCGGGGGCTCGAACACCGGGGAGCTGTTTTTT | CASSPRASGGSNTGELFF
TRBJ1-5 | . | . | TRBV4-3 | TGCGCCAGCAGCCAAGATATGGCTCAGCCCCAGCATTTT | CASSQDMAQPQHF
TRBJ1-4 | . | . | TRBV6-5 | TGTGCCAGCAGTGACCTAATGGGAGGGGAAAAACTGTTTTTT | CASSDLMGGEKLFF
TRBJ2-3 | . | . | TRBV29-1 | TGCAGCGTTGAGAGGCAGGGGTCTGATACGCAGTATTTT | CSVERQGSDTQYF
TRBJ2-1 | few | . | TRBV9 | TGTGCCAGCAGCGCCAACAATGAGCAGTTCTTC | CASSANNEQFF
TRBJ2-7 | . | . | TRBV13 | TGTGCCAGCGTACTCTTTGGTAGCTCCTACGAGCAGTACTTC | CASVLFGSSYEQYF
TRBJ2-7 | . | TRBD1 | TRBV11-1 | TGTGCCAGCAGCGGCCGGGACAGACGGCACGAGCAGTACTTC | CASSGRDRRHEQYF
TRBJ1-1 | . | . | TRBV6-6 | TGTGCCAGCAGTTACGGCGAGGGCGCTGAAGCTTTCTTT | CASSYGEGAEAFF
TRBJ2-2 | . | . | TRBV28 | TGTGCCACCACAGGGGGGGTTTTGAAACGGGAGCTGTTTTTT | CATTGGVLKRELFF
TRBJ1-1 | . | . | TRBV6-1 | TGTGCCAGCAGTCCCCGTTGGGGGCTCGAAGCTTTCTTT | CASSPRWGLEAFF
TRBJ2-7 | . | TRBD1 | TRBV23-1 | TGCGCCAGCAGTCAAAGGGGGACAGTGTCCTACGAGCAGTACTTC | CASSQRGTVSYEQYF
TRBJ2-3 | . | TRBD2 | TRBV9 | TGTGCCAGCAGCGCTAGCGGGGCCGAGTCCACAGATACGCAGTATTTT | CASSASGAESTDTQYF
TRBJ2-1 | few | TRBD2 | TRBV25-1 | TGTGCCAGCAGTGGACGCGGACTAGCGGGATACAATGAGCAGTTCTTC | CASSGRGLAGYNEQFF
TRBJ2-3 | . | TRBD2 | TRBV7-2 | TGTGCCAGCAGCGTAATCACTCTAGCGGGGGGAGAAACAGATACGCAGTATTTT | CASSVITLAGGETDTQYF
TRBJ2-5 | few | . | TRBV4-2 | TGTGCCAGCAGCCGGGCGGGGGAGACCCAGTACTTC | CASSRAGETQYF
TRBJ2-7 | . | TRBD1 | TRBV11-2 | TGTGCCAGCAGCTCTGAGGACAGGTTGTCCTACGAGCAGTACTTC | CASSSEDRLSYEQYF
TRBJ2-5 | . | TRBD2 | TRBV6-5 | TGTGCCAGTAGCGGGGAAGAGACCCAGTACTTC | CASSGEETQYF
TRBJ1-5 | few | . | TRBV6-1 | TGTGCCAGCAGGACACGCTTAGGTTACAATCAGCCCCAGCATTTT | CASRTRLGYNQPQHF
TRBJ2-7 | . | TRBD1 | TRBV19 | TGTGCCAGTAGTACGGGACAGGGGCCCTACGAGCAGTACTTC | CASSTGQGPYEQYF
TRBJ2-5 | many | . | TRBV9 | TGTGCCAGCAGCCCGAGCGAAGAGACCCAGTACTTC | CASSPSEETQYF
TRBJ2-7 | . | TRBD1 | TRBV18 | TGTGCCAGCTCTCCGGGACAGTACTACGAGCAGTACTTC | CASSPGQYYEQYF
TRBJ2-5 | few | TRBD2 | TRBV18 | TGTGCCAGCTCACCAGGACTAGCGGGAGGCCAAGAGACCCAGTACTTC | CASSPGLAGGQETQYF
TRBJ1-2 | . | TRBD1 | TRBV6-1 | TGTGCCAGCGTGGGACAGAATTCGGATGGCTACACCTTC | CASVGQNSDGYTF
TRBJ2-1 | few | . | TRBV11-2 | TGTGCCAGCAGTCCAAGCATGAGCTCCTACAATGAGCAGTTCTTC | CASSPSMSSYNEQFF
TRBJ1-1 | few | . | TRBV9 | TGTGCCAGCAGCCAGGCAGGGAACACTGAAGCTTTCTTT | CASSQAGNTEAFF
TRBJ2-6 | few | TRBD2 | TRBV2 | TGTGCCAGCAGTGCTACCGGGACCCAGGGAGGGCGGGCCAACGTCCTGACTTTC | CASSATGTQGGRANVLTF
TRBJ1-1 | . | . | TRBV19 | TGTGCCAGTAACCTTACTCCCGGGAGCGAAGCTTTCTTT | CASNLTPGSEAFF
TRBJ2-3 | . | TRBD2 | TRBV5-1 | TGCGCCAGCAGCTTGGTTGGCGGGGGTGCAGATACGCAGTATTTT | CASSLVGGGADTQYF